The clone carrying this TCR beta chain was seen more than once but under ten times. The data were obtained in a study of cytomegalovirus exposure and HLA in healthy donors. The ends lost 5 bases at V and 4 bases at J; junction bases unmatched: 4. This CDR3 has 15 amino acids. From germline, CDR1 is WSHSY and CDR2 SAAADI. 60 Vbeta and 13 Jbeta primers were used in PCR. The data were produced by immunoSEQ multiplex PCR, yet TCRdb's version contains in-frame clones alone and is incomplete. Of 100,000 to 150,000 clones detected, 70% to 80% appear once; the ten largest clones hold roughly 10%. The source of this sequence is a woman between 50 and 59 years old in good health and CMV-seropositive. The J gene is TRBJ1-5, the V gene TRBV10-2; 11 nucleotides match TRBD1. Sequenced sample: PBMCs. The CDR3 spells CASSLGQGANQPQHF. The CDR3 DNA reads TGCGCCAGCAGTCTAGGACAGGGGGCGAATCAGCCCCAGCATTTT.